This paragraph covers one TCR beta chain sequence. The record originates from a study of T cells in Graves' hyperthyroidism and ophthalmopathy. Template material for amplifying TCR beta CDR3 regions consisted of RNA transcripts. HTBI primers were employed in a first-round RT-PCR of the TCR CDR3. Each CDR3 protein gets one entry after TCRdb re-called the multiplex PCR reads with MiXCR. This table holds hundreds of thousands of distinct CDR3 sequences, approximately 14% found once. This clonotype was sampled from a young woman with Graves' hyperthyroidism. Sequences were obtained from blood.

CDR3 nucleotide sequence: TGTGCCAGCAGCCCCCGTGAAGCCAAAAACATTCAGTACTTC. Translated, it gives CASSPREAKNIQYF. The V gene is TRBV7-9, the J gene TRBJ2-4; D uncertain. The length of the CDR3 is 14 residues. CDR1 and CDR2 from the germline V gene are SEHNR and FQNEAQ (reference sequence). Trimming shortened V by 5 bases and J by 0 bases, and 8 bases separated the two germline ends.